Listed here are 23 T cell receptor beta chains from one sample, sequenced in a study of cytomegalovirus exposure and HLA in healthy donors. The PCR contained 60 Vbeta and 13 Jbeta primers. Data came from immunoSEQ multiplex PCR; TCRdb stores just in-frame clones and leaves some out. Here the sample spans hundreds of thousands of clones, just over 75% being singletons. The sequenced sample consisted of PBMCs. These receptors were taken from a woman in her sixties in good health and CMV-seropositive.

This chain connects TRBV11-3 to TRBJ2-1; no clear D gene. V was trimmed by 5 bases and J by 8 bases, leaving 10 bases between them. Germline V gene sequence: CDR1 SGHNT, CDR2 YENEEA. The length of the CDR3 is 12 residues. CDR3 nucleotides: TGTGCCAGCAGCCTAAAGTCGGATGAGCAGTTCTTC. Its protein product is CASSLKSDEQFF.

The CDR3 loop is CASSLAGALIYTF. The CDR3 nucleotides are TGCGCCAGCAGCTTGGCCGGTGCCCTTATCTACACCTTC. The chain links TRBV5-1 to TRBJ1-2; D is unclear. V gave up 0 bases and J gave up 10 bases, with 13 bases separating them. From germline, CDR1 is SGHRS and CDR2 YFSETQ. The CDR3 length is 13 residues.

The chain combines TRBV4-2 with TRBJ1-3; D gene uncertain. Germline-derived CDR1 and CDR2 are LGHNA and YNFKEQ. Trimming pared 8 bases from V and 0 bases from J, leaving 17 bases between. This CDR3 has 16 residues. The CDR3 DNA sequence: TGTGCCAGCTTGGGGAAAGAGCGGGCCTCTGGAAACACCATATATTTT. This sequence encodes CASLGKERASGNTIYF.

This rearrangement joins TRBV6-4 to TRBJ2-7, with TRBD2 identical over 14 bases. Germline loops: CDR1 MRHNA, CDR2 SNTAGT. Trimming at V came to 4 bases and at J to 7 bases, leaving 6 bases not matched to a gene. There are 15 residues in the CDR3. In DNA, the CDR3 is TGTGCCAGCAGTGCCTCAGGACTAGCGGGAGGTGAGCAGTACTTC. It codes for CASSASGLAGGEQYF.

The sample holds one count of this clone. CDR3 in amino acids: CASSFFKREGGDTQYF. In nucleotides, the CDR3 is TGTGCCAGCAGCTTCTTTAAGCGGGAGGGTGGAGATACGCAGTATTTT. V and J are TRBV5-4 and TRBJ2-3; TRBD2 agrees at 10 bases. Germline assignment: CDR1 SGHNT and CDR2 YYREEE (reference sequence). CDR3 size: 16 residues. Losses at the gene ends were 2 bases for V and 5 bases for J; bases not matched to a gene: 8.

V usage is TRBV5-1 and J usage is TRBJ1-2, with 7 positions matching TRBD1. V trimming: 4 bases; J trimming: 4 bases; junction bases outside the gene matches: 7. In germline, CDR1 is SGHRS, CDR2 YFSETQ. The length of the CDR3 is 14 residues. CDR3 DNA sequence: TGCGCCAGCAGCCGGGGGACAGACGGCTATGGCTACACCTTC. Amino acid sequence: CASSRGTDGYGYTF.

About this clone itself: An end of the junction differs from the germline gene, which may be a read error. The chain is built from TRBV11-2 and TRBJ2-7; D might be TRBD2 (6 bases). Germline V gene data show CDR1 as SGHAT and CDR2 as FQNNGV. This CDR3 spans 15 amino acids. The CDR3, as DNA: TGTGCCAGCAGCCCGGGGTCGCGGGGATCCTCCGAGCAGTACTTC. It yields the protein CASSPGSRGSSEQYF.

The chain carries TRBV5-5 and TRBJ2-1; perhaps TRBD1 as D (5 bases). The germline V gene encodes CDR1 SGHKS and CDR2 YYEKEE (reference sequence). This CDR3 spans 13 amino acids. V was trimmed by 1 base and J by 9 bases, leaving 11 bases between them. CDR3 loop: CASSLWTRGEQFF. Here the CDR3 DNA reads TGTGCCAGCAGCTTGTGGACAAGGGGTGAGCAGTTCTTC.

V gene TRBV11-2 combines with J gene TRBJ1-1; maybe TRBD1 (5 bases). Germline values: CDR1 SGHAT, CDR2 FQNNGV. The length of the CDR3 is 12 residues. Trimming pared 6 bases from V and 6 bases from J, leaving 11 bases between. CDR3 loop: CASSSRGAEAFF. Here the CDR3 DNA reads TGTGCCAGCAGTAGCCGGGGGGCTGAAGCTTTCTTT.

This chain joins TRBV11-1 and TRBJ1-1; D is uncertain. With 5 bases removed from V and 4 bases from J, the gap between germline ends came to 17 bases. The CDR3 sequence is 15 residues long. Germline V gene data show CDR1 as SGHAT and CDR2 as FQDESV (reference sequence). The CDR3: CASSPPNREVTEAFF. Here the CDR3 DNA reads TGTGCCAGCAGCCCCCCCAACCGAGAGGTCACTGAAGCTTTCTTT. Looking up the rest from reference TRBV11-1 and TRBJ1-1 gives the full variable domain: EAEVAQSPRYKITEKSQAVAFWCDPISGHATLYWYRQILGQGPELLVQFQDESVVDDSQLPKDRFSAERLKGVDSTLKIQPAELGDSAMYLCASSPPNREVTEAFFGQGTRLTVV.

A few counts support this clone. The rearrangement uses TRBV7-9 and TRBJ2-7, with a possible D match to TRBD1 (6 bases). CDR1 SEHNR and CDR2 FQNEAQ come from the germline V gene (reference sequence). V was cut by 1 base and J by 1 base, with 11 bases left in between. The CDR3 totals 15 residues. Here the CDR3 DNA reads TGTGCCAGCAGCTTAGGGGGACACCGGTCCTACGAGCAGTACTTC. This gives the protein CASSLGGHRSYEQYF.

The chain employs TRBV6-6 and TRBJ2-7; 9 positions agree with TRBD2. There are 14 residues in the CDR3. Germline values: CDR1 MNHNY, CDR2 SVGAGI (reference sequence). The ends lost 6 bases at V and 0 bases at J; junction bases unmatched: 3. As DNA, the CDR3 is TGTGCCAGCAGAAGCGGGAGGAACTCCTACGAGCAGTACTTC. This encodes CASRSGRNSYEQYF.

This clone was seen a single time. J is TRBJ1-2 and V is TRBV5-1; D perhaps matches TRBD1 (6 bases). In germline, CDR1 is SGHRS, CDR2 YFSETQ. The V and J ends lost 5 bases and 8 bases respectively, with 13 bases between them. This CDR3 has 12 residues. This chain's CDR3 is CASSPQGYGYTF. The CDR3 nucleotides read TGCGCCAGCAGTCCACAGGGTTACGGCTACACCTTC.

This clone was detected once. The gene calls are TRBV18 and TRBJ1-2; TRBD1 agrees at 8 bases. Germline CDR1 and CDR2: KGHSH and LQKENI. The CDR3 covers 13 residues. After removal of 1 base from V and 6 bases from J, the junction contained 1 base not matched to a gene. CDR3 coding DNA: TGTGCCAGCTCACCACTGGACAGGGATGGCTACACCTTC. It encodes CASSPLDRDGYTF.

This chain connects TRBV27 to TRBJ1-1; D remains ambiguous. CDR1 and CDR2 from the germline V gene are MNHEY and SMNVEV (reference sequence). V was clipped by 2 bases and J by 5 bases, with 9 bases between them. CDR3 length: 13 residues. The CDR3 sequence: CASSLRGRTEAFF. The CDR3 nucleotides are TGTGCCAGCAGTTTACGGGGAAGGACTGAAGCTTTCTTT.

The chain couples TRBV10-3 to TRBJ2-7, with D maybe TRBD2 (6 bases). The V and J ends lost 6 bases and 3 bases respectively, with 15 bases between them. Germline-derived CDR1 and CDR2 are ENHRY and SYGVKD. This CDR3 is built from 14 residues. In nucleotides, the CDR3 is TGTGCCATCAGGTTTAGCGGAGATAGCTACGAGCAGTACTTC. It encodes CAIRFSGDSYEQYF.

This rearrangement joins TRBV19 to TRBJ1-3; D unresolved. Trimming shortened V by 6 bases and J by 0 bases, and 9 bases separated the two germline ends. The CDR3 has 14 residues. The germline V gene encodes CDR1 LNHDA and CDR2 SQIVND (reference sequence). The CDR3 DNA sequence: TGTGCCAGTAGGCAACAGAGCTCTGGAAACACCATATATTTT. It encodes CASRQQSSGNTIYF.

This chain connects TRBV29-1 to TRBJ1-4; 7 bases match TRBD1. The CDR3 totals 12 residues. Trimming at V came to 5 bases and at J to 8 bases, leaving 5 bases not matched to a gene. Germline V gene sequence: CDR1 SQVTM, CDR2 ANQGSEA. The CDR3 is CSVLGGGEKLFF. As DNA, the CDR3 is TGCAGCGTTTTAGGGGGCGGCGAAAAACTGTTTTTT.

The chain combines TRBV9 with TRBJ2-1; possibly TRBD2 for D (5 bases). From germline, CDR1 is SGDLS and CDR2 YYNGEE. The germline V and J ends were trimmed by 7 bases and 3 bases, with 23 bases remaining between them. The CDR3 runs to 17 residues. CDR3 sequence reads: CASRPLSSSYHYNEQFF. As DNA, the CDR3 is TGTGCCAGCCGACCGTTGTCTAGCTCCTATCACTACAATGAGCAGTTCTTC. Full variable domain (rest looked up from reference TRBV9 and TRBJ2-1): DSGVTQTPKHLITATGQRVTLRCSPRSGDLSVYWYQQSLDQGLQFLIQYYNGEERAKGNILERFSAQQFPDLHSELNLSSLELGDSALYFCASRPLSSSYHYNEQFFGPGTRLTVL.

The chain joins TRBV18 to TRBJ2-6; D gene ambiguous. The germline V gene has CDR1 KGHSH and CDR2 LQKENI. The ends were cut back, 3 bases at V and 1 base at J, with 7 bases in the middle. The length of the CDR3 is 15 residues. CDR3 DNA: TGTGCCAGCTCACCCGCTAGGTCTGGGGCCAACGTCCTGACTTTC. It translates to CASSPARSGANVLTF.

The rearrangement joins TRBV30 to TRBJ1-1; TRBD1 matches at 7 bases. V shed 5 bases and J 4 bases; nucleotides not matched to a gene: 4. Germline V gives CDR1 GTSNPN, CDR2 SVGIG (reference sequence). This CDR3 has 12 residues. The CDR3 region is CAWRQGGTEAFF. The CDR3 DNA reads as TGTGCCTGGCGACAGGGAGGCACTGAAGCTTTCTTT.

This clone was seen a few times. The chain combines TRBV5-6 with TRBJ2-3; possibly TRBD2 for D (6 bases). Per the germline V gene, CDR1 is SGHDT and CDR2 is YYEEEE. The CDR3 has 15 residues. V was pared by 4 bases and J by 2 bases, with 14 bases between. This CDR3 is CASSHGGTPTDTQYF. The CDR3 bases are TGTGCCAGCAGCCATGGCGGGACCCCCACAGATACGCAGTATTTT.

The chain couples TRBV7-2 to TRBJ2-1, with D possibly TRBD2 on 6 matching bases. CDR3 length: 15 residues. The germline V gene encodes CDR1 SGHTA and CDR2 FQGNSA. Trimming removed 3 bases from V and 3 bases from J, with 12 bases in between. CDR3 coding DNA: TGTGCCAGCAGCTTTGGGAGGAGAAGCTACAATGAGCAGTTCTTC. Its protein product is CASSFGRRSYNEQFF.